One sample yielded the 9 T cell receptor beta chains listed below, sequenced in a study of CD8 T cell repertoires and HIV-1 epitope variants. Some clones are missing from TCRdb's copy, which holds only in-frame ones; the method was immunoSEQ multiplex PCR. The sample records under 100,000 clones, over 70% being singletons. Sample: uncultured baseline CD8+ T cells from peripheral blood mononuclear cells (PBMCs). The source of these receptors is a male donor with HIV.

Comments on this clone: With a much larger clone just one base away, this may be a read error. The DNA for the CDR3 is TGCGCCAGCAGCTCAGGGTTTGGCACTGAAGCTTTCTTT. As protein: CASSSGFGTEAFF. The rearrangement uses TRBV5-1 and TRBJ1-1; tentative D call: TRBD1 (5 bases). From germline, CDR1 is SGHRS and CDR2 YFSETQ. V shed 3 bases and J shed 4 bases, with 10 bases lying between them. The CDR3 has 13 residues.

The chain is built from TRBV18 and TRBJ1-6; D is possibly TRBD1 (6 bases). Germline V gene lookup returns CDR1 KGHSH and CDR2 LQKENI. The length of the CDR3 is 16 residues. V lost 0 bases, J lost 7 bases, and 13 bases lay in between. The CDR3 sequence: CASSPPSGQGNSPLHF. The DNA of the CDR3 is TGTGCCAGCTCACCACCTTCCGGCCAGGGGAATTCACCCCTCCACTTT.

The chain joins TRBV5-1 to TRBJ2-5; 11 bases are a match to TRBD1. Germline V gene sequence: CDR1 SGHRS, CDR2 YFSETQ. The CDR3 runs to 15 residues. The junction had 1 base not matched to a gene; V was cut back by 1 base and J by 2 bases. The CDR3 DNA reads as TGCGCCAGCAGCTTGTGGGACAGGGGGCAAGAGACCCAGTACTTC. It translates to CASSLWDRGQETQYF.

V is TRBV7-9 and J is TRBJ1-2; 9 bases agree with TRBD1. The CDR3 is 12 amino acids. The V gene end was trimmed by 6 bases and the J gene end by 6 bases; junction bases not matched to a gene: 2. CDR1 SEHNR and CDR2 FQNEAQ come from the germline V gene (reference sequence). CDR3 coding DNA: TGTGCCAGCAGGGGACAGGGTGATGGCTACACCTTC. Translating it yields CASRGQGDGYTF. The whole variable domain, filled in from reference TRBV7-9 and TRBJ1-2, reads DTGVSQNPRHKITKRGQNVTFRCDPISEHNRLYWYRQTLGQGPEFLTYFQNEAQLEKSRLLSDRFSAERPKGSFSTLEIQRTEQGDSAMYLCASRGQGDGYTFGSGTRLTVV.

This clone has just a few counts. The V gene is TRBV2, the J gene TRBJ1-4; D uncertain. The CDR3 has 15 amino acids. V dropped 7 bases and J dropped 7 bases, with 19 bases sitting between them. CDR1 is SNHLY and CDR2 is FYNNEI in the germline V gene. This CDR3 reads CASTPEFSGSEKLFF. The DNA of the CDR3 is TGTGCCAGCACCCCGGAATTCTCGGGGTCTGAAAAACTGTTTTTT.

J is TRBJ1-6 and V is TRBV23-1, with 7 positions matching TRBD1. TRBV23-1 is marked as an open reading frame, function uncertain. Unmatched junction bases numbered 18, after V lost 10 bases and J lost 6 bases. The CDR3 covers 17 residues. The CDR3 spells CATQVSYKAGGNSPLHF. The CDR3 DNA is TGCGCCACCCAAGTCAGTTATAAGGCAGGGGGTAATTCACCCCTCCACTTT.

CDR3 in amino acids: CASSRTATNEKLFF. In nucleotides, the CDR3 is TGTGCCAGCAGCCGGACTGCAACTAATGAAAAACTGTTTTTT. The chain joins TRBV7-8 to TRBJ1-4, with unresolved D. This CDR3 spans 14 amino acids. Per the germline V gene, CDR1 is SGHVS and CDR2 is FQNEAQ. V lost 5 bases and J 0 bases, leaving 7 bases between the germline ends. The complete variable domain, with remaining parts taken from reference TRBV7-8 and TRBJ1-4, reads GAGVSQSPRYKVAKRGQDVALRCDPISGHVSLFWYQQALGQGPEFLTYFQNEAQLDKSGLPSDRFFAERPEGSVSTLKIQRTQQEDSAVYLCASSRTATNEKLFFGSGTQLSVL.

The V call is TRBV15, the J call TRBJ1-1; TRBD1 is a possible D gene (6 bases). This CDR3 has 16 amino acids. V lost 5 bases, J lost 1 base, and 17 bases lay in between. In germline, CDR1 is LNHNV, CDR2 YYDKDF (reference sequence). CDR3 DNA: TGTGCCACCAGCCCTCAAGGGGGATTATGGAACACTGAAGCTTTCTTT. Its translation is CATSPQGGLWNTEAFF.

This chain joins TRBV5-1 and TRBJ2-4, with D perhaps matching TRBD1 (6 bases). Germline CDR1 is SGHRS and CDR2 is YFSETQ. CDR3 length equals 14 residues. V lost 0 bases and J 8 bases, leaving 12 bases between the germline ends. CDR3: CASSLDGQGYIQYF. Here the CDR3 DNA reads TGCGCCAGCAGCTTGGATGGCCAGGGGTACATTCAGTACTTC.